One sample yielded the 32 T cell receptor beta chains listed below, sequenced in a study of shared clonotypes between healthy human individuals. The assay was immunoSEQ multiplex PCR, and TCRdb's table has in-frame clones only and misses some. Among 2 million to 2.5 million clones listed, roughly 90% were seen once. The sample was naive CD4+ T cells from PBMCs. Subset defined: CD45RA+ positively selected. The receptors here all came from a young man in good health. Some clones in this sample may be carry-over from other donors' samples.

CDR3 sequence reads: CASIPGSGVGYGYTF. In DNA form, the CDR3 reads TGTGCCAGCATCCCGGGGTCTGGCGTAGGCTATGGCTACACCTTC. The chain combines TRBV7-9 with TRBJ1-2; D gene unclear. Trimming cost V 7 bases and J 4 bases, with 19 bases left between them. CDR1 is SEHNR, CDR2 FQNEAQ, per germline (reference sequence). There are 15 residues in the CDR3.

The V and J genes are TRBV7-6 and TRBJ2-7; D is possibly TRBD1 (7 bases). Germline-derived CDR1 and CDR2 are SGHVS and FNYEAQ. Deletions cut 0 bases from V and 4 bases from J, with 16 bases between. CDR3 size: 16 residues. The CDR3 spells CASSLASGGLFYEQYF. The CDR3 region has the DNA TGTGCCAGCAGCTTAGCATCAGGGGGACTTTTTTACGAGCAGTACTTC.

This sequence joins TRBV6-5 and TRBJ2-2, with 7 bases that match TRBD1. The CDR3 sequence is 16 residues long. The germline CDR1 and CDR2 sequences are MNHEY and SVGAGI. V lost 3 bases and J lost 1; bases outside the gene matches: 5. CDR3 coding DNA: TGTGCCAGCAGTTATAGCCCAGGGGGGAACACCGGGGAGCTGTTTTTT. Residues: CASSYSPGGNTGELFF.

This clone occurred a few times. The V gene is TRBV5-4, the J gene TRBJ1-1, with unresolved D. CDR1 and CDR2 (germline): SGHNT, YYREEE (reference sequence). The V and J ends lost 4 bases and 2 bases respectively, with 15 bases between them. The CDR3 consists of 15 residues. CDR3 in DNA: TGTGCCAGCAGCGCCTCGTTGGAGCGAAACACTGAAGCTTTCTTT. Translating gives CASSASLERNTEAFF.

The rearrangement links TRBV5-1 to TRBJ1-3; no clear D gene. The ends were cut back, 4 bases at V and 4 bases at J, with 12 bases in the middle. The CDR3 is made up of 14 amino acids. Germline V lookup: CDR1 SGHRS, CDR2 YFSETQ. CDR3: CASSPITGGNTIYF. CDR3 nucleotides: TGCGCCAGCAGCCCGATTACGGGGGGAAACACCATATATTTT.

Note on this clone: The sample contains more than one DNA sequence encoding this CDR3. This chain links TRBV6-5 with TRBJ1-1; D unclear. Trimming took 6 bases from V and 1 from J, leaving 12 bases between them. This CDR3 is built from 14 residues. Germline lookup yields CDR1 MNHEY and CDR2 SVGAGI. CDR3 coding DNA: TGTGCCAGCAGCCCCAGACTGGGGAACACTGAAGCTTTCTTT. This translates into CASSPRLGNTEAFF.

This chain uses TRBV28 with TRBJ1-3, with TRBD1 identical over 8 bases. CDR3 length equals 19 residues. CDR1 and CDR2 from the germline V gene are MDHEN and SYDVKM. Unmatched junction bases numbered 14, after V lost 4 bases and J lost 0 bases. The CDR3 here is CASSSGGPGQGISGNTIYF. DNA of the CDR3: TGTGCCAGCAGTTCAGGGGGACCAGGACAGGGTATCTCTGGAAACACCATATATTTT.

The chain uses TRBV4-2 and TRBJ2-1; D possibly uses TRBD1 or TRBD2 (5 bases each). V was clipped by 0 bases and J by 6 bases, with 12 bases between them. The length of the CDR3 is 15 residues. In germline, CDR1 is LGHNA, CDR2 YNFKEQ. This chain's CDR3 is CASSQEGGGGNEQFF. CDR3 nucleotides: TGTGCCAGCAGCCAAGAGGGTGGTGGGGGCAATGAGCAGTTCTTC.

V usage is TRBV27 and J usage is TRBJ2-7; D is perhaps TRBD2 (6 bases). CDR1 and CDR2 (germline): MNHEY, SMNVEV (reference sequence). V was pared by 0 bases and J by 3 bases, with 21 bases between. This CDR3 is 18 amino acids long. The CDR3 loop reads CASSLSRGAGMISYEQYF. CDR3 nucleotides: TGTGCCAGCAGTTTATCCCGCGGGGCCGGGATGATCAGCTACGAGCAGTACTTC.

CDR3 sequence (DNA): TGCGCCAGCAGCTGGGGACTAGCGGGAGTGGGAGATACGCAGTATTTT. Protein sequence: CASSWGLAGVGDTQYF. V gene TRBV5-1 combines with J gene TRBJ2-3, with 14 bases matching TRBD2. The CDR3 contains 16 residues. Losses at the gene ends were 3 bases for V and 5 bases for J; bases not matched to a gene: 5. Germline values: CDR1 SGHRS, CDR2 YFSETQ.

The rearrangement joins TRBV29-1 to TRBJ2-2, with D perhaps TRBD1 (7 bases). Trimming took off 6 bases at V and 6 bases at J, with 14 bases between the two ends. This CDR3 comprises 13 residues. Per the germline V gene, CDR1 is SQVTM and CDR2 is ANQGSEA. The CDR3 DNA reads TGCAGCGTCGCCCGCAGGGGGGCCGGGGAGCTGTTTTTT. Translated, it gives CSVARRGAGELFF.

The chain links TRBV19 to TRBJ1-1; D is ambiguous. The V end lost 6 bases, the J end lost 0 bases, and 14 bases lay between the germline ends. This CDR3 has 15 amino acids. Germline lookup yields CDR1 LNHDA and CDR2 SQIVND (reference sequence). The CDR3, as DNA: TGTGCCAGTAGCCGAAACAGAATTATGAACACTGAAGCTTTCTTT. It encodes CASSRNRIMNTEAFF.

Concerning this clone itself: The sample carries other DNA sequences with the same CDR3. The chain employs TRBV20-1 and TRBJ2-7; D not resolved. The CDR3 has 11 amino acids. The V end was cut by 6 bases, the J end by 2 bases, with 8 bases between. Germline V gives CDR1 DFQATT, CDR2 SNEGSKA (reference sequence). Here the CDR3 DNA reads TGCAGTGCCTCCTCGGCCTACGAGCAGTACTTC. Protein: CSASSAYEQYF.

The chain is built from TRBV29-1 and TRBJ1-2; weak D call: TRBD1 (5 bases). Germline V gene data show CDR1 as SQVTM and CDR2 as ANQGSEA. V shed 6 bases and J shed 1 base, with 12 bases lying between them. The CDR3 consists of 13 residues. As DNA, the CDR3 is TGCAGCGTCTCAGGGCTTAGTAACTATGGCTACACCTTC. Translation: CSVSGLSNYGYTF. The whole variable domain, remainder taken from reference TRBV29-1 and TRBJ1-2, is SAVISQKPSRDICQRGTSLTIQCQVDSQVTMMFWYRQQPGQSLTLIATANQGSEATYESGFVIDKFPISRPNLTFSTLTVSNMSPEDSSIYLCSVSGLSNYGYTFGSGTRLTVV.

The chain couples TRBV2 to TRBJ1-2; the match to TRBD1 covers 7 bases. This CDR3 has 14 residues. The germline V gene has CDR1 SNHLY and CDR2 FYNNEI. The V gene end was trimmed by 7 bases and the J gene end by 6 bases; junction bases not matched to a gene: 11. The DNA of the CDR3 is TGTGCCAGCACAGCGAACAGGGGCTTCGATGGCTACACCTTC. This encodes CASTANRGFDGYTF. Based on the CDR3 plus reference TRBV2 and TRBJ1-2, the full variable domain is EPEVTQTPSHQVTQMGQEVILRCVPISNHLYFYWYRQILGQKVEFLVSFYNNEISEKSEIFDDQFSVERPDGSNFTLKIRSTKLEDSAMYFCASTANRGFDGYTFGSGTRLTVV.

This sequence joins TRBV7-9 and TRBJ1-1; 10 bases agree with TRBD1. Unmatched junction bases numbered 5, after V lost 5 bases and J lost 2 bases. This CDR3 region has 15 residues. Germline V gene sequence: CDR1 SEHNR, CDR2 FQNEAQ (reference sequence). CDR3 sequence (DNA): TGTGCCAGCAGCGGCCGGGACAGGGGTAACACTGAAGCTTTCTTT. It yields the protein CASSGRDRGNTEAFF.

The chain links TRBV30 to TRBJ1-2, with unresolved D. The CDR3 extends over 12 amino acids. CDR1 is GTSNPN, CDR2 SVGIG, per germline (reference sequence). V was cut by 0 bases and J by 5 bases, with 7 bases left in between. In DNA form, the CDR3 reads TGTGCCTGGAGTGTGTCGGTTTATGGCTACACCTTC. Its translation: CAWSVSVYGYTF.

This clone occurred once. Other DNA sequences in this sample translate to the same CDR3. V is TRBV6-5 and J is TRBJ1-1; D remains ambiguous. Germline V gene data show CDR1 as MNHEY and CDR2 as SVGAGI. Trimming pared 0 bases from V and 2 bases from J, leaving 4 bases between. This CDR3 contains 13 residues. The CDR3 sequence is CASSYSFNTEAFF. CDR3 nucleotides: TGTGCCAGCAGTTACTCCTTTAACACTGAAGCTTTCTTT.

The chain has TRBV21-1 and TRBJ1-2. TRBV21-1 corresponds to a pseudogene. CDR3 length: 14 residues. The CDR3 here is CASSEGGRDYGYTF. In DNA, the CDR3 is TGTGCCAGCAGCGAGGGGGGCCGAGACTATGGCTACACCTTC.

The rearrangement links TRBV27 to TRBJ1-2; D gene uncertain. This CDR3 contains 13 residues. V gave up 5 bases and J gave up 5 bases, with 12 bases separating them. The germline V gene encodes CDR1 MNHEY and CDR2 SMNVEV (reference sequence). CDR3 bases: TGTGCCAGCAGTCCAACAGTGAGTTATGGCTACACCTTC. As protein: CASSPTVSYGYTF.

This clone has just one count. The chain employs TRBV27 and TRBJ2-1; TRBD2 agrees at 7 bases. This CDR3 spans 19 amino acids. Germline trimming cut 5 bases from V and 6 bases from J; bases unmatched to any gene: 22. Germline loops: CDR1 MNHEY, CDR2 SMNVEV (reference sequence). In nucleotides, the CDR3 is TGTGCCAGCAGTCCCGAACTTTGGGGGAGGGCCATAAAGGGCAATGAGCAGTTCTTC. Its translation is CASSPELWGRAIKGNEQFF.

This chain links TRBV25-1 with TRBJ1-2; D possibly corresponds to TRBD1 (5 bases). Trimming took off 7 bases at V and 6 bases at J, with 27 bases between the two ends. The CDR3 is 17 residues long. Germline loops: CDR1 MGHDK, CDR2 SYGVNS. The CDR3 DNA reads TGTGCCAGCACCCTGAATTTGGGGCTCGGTTTTCGTAATGGCTACACCTTC. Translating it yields CASTLNLGLGFRNGYTF.

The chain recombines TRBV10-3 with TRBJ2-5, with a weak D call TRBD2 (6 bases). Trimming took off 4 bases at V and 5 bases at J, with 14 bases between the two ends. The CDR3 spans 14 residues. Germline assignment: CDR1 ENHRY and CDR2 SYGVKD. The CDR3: CAISVGTPGETQYF. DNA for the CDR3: TGTGCCATCAGTGTCGGGACTCCGGGGGAGACCCAGTACTTC.

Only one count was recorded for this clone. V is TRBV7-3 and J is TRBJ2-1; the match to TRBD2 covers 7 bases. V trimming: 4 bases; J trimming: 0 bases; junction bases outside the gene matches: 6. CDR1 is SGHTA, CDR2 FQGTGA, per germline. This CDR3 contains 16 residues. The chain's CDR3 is CASSSMGGFSYNEQFF. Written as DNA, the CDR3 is TGTGCCAGCAGCTCAATGGGGGGGTTCTCCTACAATGAGCAGTTCTTC. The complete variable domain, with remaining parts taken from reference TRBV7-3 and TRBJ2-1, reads GAGVSQTPSNKVTEKGKYVELRCDPISGHTALYWYRQSLGQGPEFLIYFQGTGAADDSGLPNDRFFAVRPEGSVSTLKIQRTERGDSAVYLCASSSMGGFSYNEQFFGPGTRLTVL.

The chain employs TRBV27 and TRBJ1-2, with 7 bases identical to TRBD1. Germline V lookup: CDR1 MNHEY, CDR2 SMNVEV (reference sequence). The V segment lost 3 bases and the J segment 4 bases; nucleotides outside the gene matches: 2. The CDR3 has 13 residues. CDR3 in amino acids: CASSFGQAYGYTF. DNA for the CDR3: TGTGCCAGCAGTTTCGGACAGGCCTATGGCTACACCTTC.

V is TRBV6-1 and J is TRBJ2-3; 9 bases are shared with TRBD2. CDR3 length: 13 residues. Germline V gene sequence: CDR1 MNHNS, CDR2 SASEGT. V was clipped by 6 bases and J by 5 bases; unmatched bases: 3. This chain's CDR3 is CASRREGLDTQYF. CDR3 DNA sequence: TGTGCCAGCAGGCGGGAGGGCCTAGATACGCAGTATTTT.

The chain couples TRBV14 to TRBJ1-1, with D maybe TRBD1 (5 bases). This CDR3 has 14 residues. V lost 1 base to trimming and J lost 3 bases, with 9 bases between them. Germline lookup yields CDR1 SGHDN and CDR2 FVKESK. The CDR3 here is CASSQVGVDTEAFF. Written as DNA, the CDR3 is TGTGCCAGCAGCCAAGTGGGGGTAGACACTGAAGCTTTCTTT.

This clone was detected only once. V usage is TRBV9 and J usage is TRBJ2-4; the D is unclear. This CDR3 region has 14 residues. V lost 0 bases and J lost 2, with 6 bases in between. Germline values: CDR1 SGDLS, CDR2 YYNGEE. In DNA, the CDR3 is TGTGCCAGCAGCGTAGGCGGTTCCAAAAACATTCAGTACTTC. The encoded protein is CASSVGGSKNIQYF.

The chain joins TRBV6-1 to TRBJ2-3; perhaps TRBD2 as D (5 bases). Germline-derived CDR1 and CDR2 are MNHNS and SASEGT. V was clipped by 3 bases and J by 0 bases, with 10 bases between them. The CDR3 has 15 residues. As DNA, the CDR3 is TGTGCCAGCAGTGATCGAGCGGACAGCACAGATACGCAGTATTTT. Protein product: CASSDRADSTDTQYF.

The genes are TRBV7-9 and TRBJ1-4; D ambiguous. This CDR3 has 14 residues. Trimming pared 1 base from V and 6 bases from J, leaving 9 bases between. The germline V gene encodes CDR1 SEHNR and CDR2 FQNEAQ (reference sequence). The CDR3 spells CASSLEVRDEKLFF. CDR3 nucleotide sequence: TGTGCCAGCAGCTTAGAAGTTCGCGATGAAAAACTGTTTTTT.

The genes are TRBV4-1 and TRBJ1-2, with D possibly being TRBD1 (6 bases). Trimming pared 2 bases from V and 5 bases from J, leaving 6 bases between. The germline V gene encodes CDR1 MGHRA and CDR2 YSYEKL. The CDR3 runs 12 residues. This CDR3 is CASSQRGYGYTF. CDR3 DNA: TGCGCCAGCAGCCAAAGGGGGTATGGCTACACCTTC.

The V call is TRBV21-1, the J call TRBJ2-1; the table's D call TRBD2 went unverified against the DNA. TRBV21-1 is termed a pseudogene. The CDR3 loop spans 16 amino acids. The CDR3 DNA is TGTGCCAGCAGCCCACGGGGAAACCTAGCCTACAATGAGCAGTTCTTC. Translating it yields CASSPRGNLAYNEQFF.